This paragraph reports one T cell receptor (beta chain). Its antigen is undetermined. These data come from a study of cytomegalovirus exposure and HLA in healthy donors. Across the whole study: There were 117 million unique TCR beta sequences, drawn from roughly 200 million T cells, in an earlier analysis. Study-wide points: Some public TCRs appeared in many individuals, while most sequences were rare. The records held CMV serostatus as the only immune exposure information.

Looked up from germline, CDR1 is SGHNT and CDR2 is YYREEE (reference sequence). This CDR3 contains 15 residues. J was trimmed by 1 base and V by 2 bases; bases with no gene match: 3. The study ran its PCR with 60 Vbeta and 13 Jbeta primers. TCRdb's table, derived via immunoSEQ multiplex PCR, lists solely in-frame clones and lacks some. The sample carries some 160,000 clones, 77% recorded once. The TCR was taken from a woman aged 25 to 45 in good health and CMV-seronegative. Sequencing was performed on PBMCs. This chain connects TRBV5-4 to TRBJ2-7; 10 bases agree with TRBD2. The CDR3 DNA is TGTGCCAGCAGCTTAAGCGGGAGGGGATCCTACGAGCAGTACTTC. Translated, it gives CASSLSGRGSYEQYF.